Presented here are 4 T cell receptor beta chains from one specimen sequenced in a study of beta chain features in type 1 diabetes. The investigators reverse transcribed all of the isolated RNA, so they sequenced expressed TCRB transcripts. Sequencing used immunoSEQ multiplex PCR; TCRdb keeps in-frame clones, though not all of them. The table has around 340,000 clones, about 20% seen once. Material: naive CD4+ T cells from blood. The receptors shown here come from a woman aged 18-29 years in good health.

This clone was seen a handful of times. The chain is built from TRBV13 and TRBJ1-2; 8 nucleotides agree with TRBD1. Looked up from germline, CDR1 is PRHDT and CDR2 is FYEKMQ (reference sequence). The CDR3 covers 13 residues. The J segment lost 4 bases and the V segment lost 4 bases, leaving 2 bases of the junction unmatched. The CDR3 spells CASSSQGAYGYTF. CDR3 DNA sequence: TGTGCCAGCAGCTCCCAGGGGGCCTATGGCTACACCTTC.

This clone appeared a few times. The CDR3 DNA reads TGTGCCAGCAGGGCCGACAGGGGGCTTGGGGAGCAGTACTTC. It encodes CASRADRGLGEQYF. This chain uses TRBV25-1 with TRBJ2-7, with 10 bases fitting TRBD1. This CDR3 has 14 residues. CDR1 is MGHDK, CDR2 SYGVNS, per germline. Germline trimming cut 6 bases from V and 7 bases from J; bases unmatched to any gene: 9.

The rearrangement uses TRBV5-1 and TRBJ2-4, with 7 bases fitting TRBD1. This CDR3 is built from 13 residues. V shed 5 bases, J shed 9 bases, and the junction held 8 bases outside the gene matches. Germline V gene sequence: CDR1 SGHRS, CDR2 YFSETQ. The CDR3 DNA sequence: TGCGCCAGCAGTTCTGGACAGGCTCGCATTCAGTACTTC. The encoded protein is CASSSGQARIQYF.

This clone was observed a few times. This chain links TRBV19 with TRBJ1-1, with 7 bases lining up with TRBD1. Germline V gene lookup returns CDR1 LNHDA and CDR2 SQIVND (reference sequence). V dropped 11 bases and J dropped 0; count of bases not matched to a gene: 6. The CDR3 contains 13 residues. CDR3 amino acids: CAATDRLNTEAFF. The CDR3 region has the DNA TGTGCCGCCACGGACAGGTTGAACACTGAAGCTTTCTTT.